The 19 T cell receptor beta chains below all came from one sample that was sequenced in a study of cytomegalovirus exposure and HLA in healthy donors. PCR primers comprised 60 Vbeta and 13 Jbeta primers. Data came from immunoSEQ multiplex PCR; TCRdb stores just in-frame clones and leaves some out. The sample has about 150,000 clones, over 60% seen once. The sequenced sample was PBMCs. These receptors were collected from a woman aged 35 to 49 in good health and CMV-seronegative.

The chain employs TRBV5-1 and TRBJ1-1; 9 bases map to TRBD1. CDR3 length equals 15 residues. Per the germline V gene, CDR1 is SGHRS and CDR2 is YFSETQ. The V and J ends lost 4 bases and 3 bases, in that order; junction bases with no gene match: 7. CDR3 protein: CASSPWTGEDTEAFF. The CDR3 bases are TGCGCCAGCAGCCCCTGGACAGGGGAGGACACTGAAGCTTTCTTT.

The chain links TRBV5-8 to TRBJ2-1; D not resolved. The CDR3 sequence is 11 residues long. The V gene lost 10 bases and the J gene lost 1 base, with 6 bases spanning the gap. The germline CDR1 and CDR2 sequences are SGHTS and YDEGEE. CDR3 protein: CASKSYNEQFF. CDR3 in DNA: TGTGCCTCTAAATCCTACAATGAGCAGTTCTTC.

This chain uses TRBV28 with TRBJ2-7; TRBD1 matches 7 bases. The J segment lost 3 bases and the V segment lost 4 bases, leaving 9 bases of the junction unmatched. This CDR3 has 15 residues. Germline CDR1 and CDR2: MDHEN and SYDVKM. CDR3 DNA: TGTGCCAGCAGTTATCCGGGACAGTTTAACTACGAGCAGTACTTC. Translating gives CASSYPGQFNYEQYF. The full variable domain, its missing parts supplied by reference TRBV28 and TRBJ2-7, is DVKVTQSSRYLVKRTGEKVFLECVQDMDHENMFWYRQDPGLGLRLIYFSYDVKMKEKGDIPEGYSVSREKKERFSLILESASTNQTSMYLCASSYPGQFNYEQYFGPGTRLTVT.

The chain has TRBV6-1 and TRBJ1-5; the D is unclear. The germline V and J ends were trimmed by 5 bases and 0 bases, with 11 bases remaining between them. The CDR3 covers 15 residues. The germline gives CDR1 MNHNS, CDR2 SASEGT. Here the CDR3 reads CASSLNLNSNQPQHF. In DNA form, the CDR3 reads TGTGCCAGCAGTCTAAACCTGAATAGCAATCAGCCCCAGCATTTT.

The chain carries TRBV29-1 and TRBJ2-7; D may be TRBD2 (5 bases). Germline V lookup: CDR1 SQVTM, CDR2 ANQGSEA. Trimming cost V 7 bases and J 1 base, with 14 bases left between them. The CDR3 extends over 13 amino acids. CDR3 DNA sequence: TGCAGCGCCCGGACCGGGAAGTCCTACGAGCAGTACTTC. This translates into CSARTGKSYEQYF.

V usage is TRBV10-3 and J usage is TRBJ2-3; D might be TRBD1 (5 bases). Trimming removed 8 bases at V and 4 bases at J, with 7 bases between. CDR3 size: 11 residues. Per the germline V gene, CDR1 is ENHRY and CDR2 is SYGVKD. CDR3 sequence: CAIQGPDTQYF. The CDR3 DNA follows: TGTGCCATCCAGGGCCCAGATACGCAGTATTTT.

The CDR3, as DNA: TGTGCCAGCAGTCCATCTAGCGGCGCCTACTACGAGCAGTACTTC. Translating gives CASSPSSGAYYEQYF. The chain links TRBV27 to TRBJ2-7; TRBD2 aligns across 7 bases. The V gene end was trimmed by 5 bases and the J gene end by 3 bases; junction bases not matched to a gene: 10. CDR1 MNHEY and CDR2 SMNVEV come from the germline V gene (reference sequence). This CDR3 is 15 amino acids long.

V and J are TRBV19 and TRBJ1-1; a weak D match, TRBD1 (5 bases). The CDR3 is 15 residues long. Germline loops: CDR1 LNHDA, CDR2 SQIVND (reference sequence). The germline V and J ends were trimmed by 5 bases and 1 base, with 14 bases remaining between them. In nucleotides, the CDR3 is TGTGCCAGTAGTGCCCTGAACAGGAGGAACACTGAAGCTTTCTTT. Translated: CASSALNRRNTEAFF.

As concerns this clone: Other DNA sequences of this sample code for an identical CDR3. The rearrangement links TRBV2 to TRBJ1-5, with 7 bases aligning to TRBD1. Germline V gene data show CDR1 as SNHLY and CDR2 as FYNNEI. Trimming at V came to 4 bases and at J to 2 bases, leaving 2 bases not matched to a gene. This CDR3 has 14 amino acids. Here the CDR3 reads CASSGTGGNQPQHF. CDR3 DNA: TGTGCCAGCAGTGGGACAGGCGGCAATCAGCCCCAGCATTTT.

The V gene is TRBV5-6, the J gene TRBJ2-7; the D gene is possibly TRBD2 (5 bases). Germline values: CDR1 SGHDT, CDR2 YYEEEE. The CDR3 consists of 15 residues. The V end lost 4 bases, the J end lost 0 bases, and 14 bases lay between the germline ends. DNA for the CDR3: TGTGCCAGCAGCACACTAGGCAAAAACTCCTACGAGCAGTACTTC. Translating it yields CASSTLGKNSYEQYF.

This chain links TRBV5-4 with TRBJ2-3, with 9 nucleotides matching TRBD2. The CDR3 contains 19 residues. After removal of 0 bases from V and 0 bases from J, the junction contained 11 bases not matched to a gene. The germline gives CDR1 SGHNT, CDR2 YYREEE (reference sequence). The CDR3 bases are TGTGCCAGCAGCTTGGTAAGGGGCGGGAGGGCCCAGAGCACAGATACGCAGTATTTT. Translation gives CASSLVRGGRAQSTDTQYF.

This chain connects TRBV6-5 to TRBJ2-7, with 7 bases aligning to TRBD1. The CDR3 has 14 amino acids. V was pared by 2 bases and J by 4 bases, with 5 bases of the junction left unmatched. Per germline, CDR1 MNHEY and CDR2 SVGAGI. The chain's CDR3 is CASSYRGQIYEQYF. The CDR3 nucleotides read TGTGCCAGCAGTTACAGGGGACAGATATACGAGCAGTACTTC.

The chain is built from TRBV7-9 and TRBJ1-5; 7 nucleotides align to TRBD1. V lost 4 bases and J lost 2; bases outside the gene matches: 2. The germline CDR1 and CDR2 sequences are SEHNR and FQNEAQ (reference sequence). The CDR3 runs to 14 residues. The CDR3 coding sequence is TGTGCCAGCAGCTACGGGACAGGCAATCAGCCCCAGCATTTT. It translates to CASSYGTGNQPQHF.

This clone has just a few counts. J is TRBJ2-1 and V is TRBV4-2; TRBD2 agrees at 8 bases. The ends lost 0 bases at V and 8 bases at J; junction bases unmatched: 12. CDR1 is LGHNA and CDR2 is YNFKEQ in the germline V gene. The CDR3 length is 17 residues. CDR3 DNA sequence: TGTGCCAGCAGCCAAGATATTGGTGCGGGGGGAGGGTATGAGCAGTTCTTC. As protein: CASSQDIGAGGGYEQFF.

This clone showed up just once. The chain carries TRBV5-4 and TRBJ2-3, with 9 bases aligning to TRBD2. Germline-derived CDR1 and CDR2 are SGHNT and YYREEE (reference sequence). The V and J ends lost 5 bases and 2 bases, in that order; junction bases with no gene match: 12. The CDR3 loop spans 17 amino acids. CDR3 loop: CASSSPSSGGPTDTQYF. CDR3 DNA: TGTGCCAGCAGTTCCCCGTCCAGCGGGGGGCCCACAGATACGCAGTATTTT.

This sequence joins TRBV18 and TRBJ1-3; 7 bases fit TRBD1. CDR1 is KGHSH, CDR2 LQKENI, per germline. The CDR3 has 17 residues. V lost 2 bases, J lost 0 bases, and 7 bases stayed unmatched. CDR3 DNA sequence: TGTGCCAGCTCACCAAGACAGGGAGTCGGCTCTGGAAACACCATATATTTT. Its translation: CASSPRQGVGSGNTIYF.

The V gene is TRBV9, the J gene TRBJ1-6, with D maybe TRBD1 (6 bases). CDR1 SGDLS and CDR2 YYNGEE come from the germline V gene. The CDR3 runs 16 residues. Trimming took off 4 bases at V and 8 bases at J, with 19 bases between the two ends. The CDR3 DNA follows: TGTGCCAGCAGCCCGGGACACGCGAACTCCCATTCACCCCTCCACTTT. This encodes CASSPGHANSHSPLHF.

The V call is TRBV29-1, the J call TRBJ2-5; TRBD2 matches 13 bases. The germline V gene encodes CDR1 SQVTM and CDR2 ANQGSEA. The trim removed 7 bases at V and 4 bases at J, leaving 3 bases unmatched. This CDR3 spans 13 amino acids. The CDR3 DNA is TGCAGCGCACGGACTAGCGGGGGAGAGACCCAGTACTTC. Amino acids: CSARTSGGETQYF. Complete variable domain (other parts from reference TRBV29-1 and TRBJ2-5): SAVISQKPSRDICQRGTSLTIQCQVDSQVTMMFWYRQQPGQSLTLIATANQGSEATYESGFVIDKFPISRPNLTFSTLTVSNMSPEDSSIYLCSARTSGGETQYFGPGTRLLVL.

This clone was counted only a few times. The rearrangement links TRBV6-6 to TRBJ2-1; TRBD2 aligns across 8 bases. Germline values: CDR1 MNHNY, CDR2 SVGAGI (reference sequence). The CDR3 loop spans 15 amino acids. With 4 bases clipped from V and 8 bases from J, the junction kept 10 bases outside the gene matches. The CDR3 sequence is CASSFASGSYDEQFF. In DNA form, the CDR3 reads TGTGCCAGCAGTTTCGCGAGCGGGAGTTATGATGAGCAGTTCTTC.